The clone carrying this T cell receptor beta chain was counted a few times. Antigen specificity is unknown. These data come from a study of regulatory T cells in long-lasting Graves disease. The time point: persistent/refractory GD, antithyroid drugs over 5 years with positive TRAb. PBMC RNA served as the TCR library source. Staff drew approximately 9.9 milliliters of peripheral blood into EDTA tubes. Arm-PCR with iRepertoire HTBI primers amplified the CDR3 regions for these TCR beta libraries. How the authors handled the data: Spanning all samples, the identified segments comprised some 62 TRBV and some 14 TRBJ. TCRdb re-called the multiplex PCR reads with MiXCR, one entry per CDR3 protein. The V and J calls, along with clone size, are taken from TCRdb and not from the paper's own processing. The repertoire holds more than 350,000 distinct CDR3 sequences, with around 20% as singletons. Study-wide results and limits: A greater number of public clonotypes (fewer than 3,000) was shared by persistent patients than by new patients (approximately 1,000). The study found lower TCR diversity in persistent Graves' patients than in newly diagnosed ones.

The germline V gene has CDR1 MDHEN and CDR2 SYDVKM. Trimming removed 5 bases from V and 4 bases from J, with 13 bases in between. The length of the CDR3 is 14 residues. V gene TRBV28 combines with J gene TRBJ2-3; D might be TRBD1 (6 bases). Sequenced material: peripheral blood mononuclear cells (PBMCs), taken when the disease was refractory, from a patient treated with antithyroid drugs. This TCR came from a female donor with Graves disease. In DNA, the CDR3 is TGTGCCAGCAGTCTTGACAGGAGCCCAGATACGCAGTATTTT. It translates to CASSLDRSPDTQYF.